The present entry profiles one T cell receptor (beta chain) with its context. Its antigen remains unidentified. Using immunoSEQ multiplex PCR, the repertoire was profiled, and TCRdb retains in-frame clones only, with some absent. Of 95,000 to 150,000 clones listed, roughly 86% are singletons. This sample was included in a study of T cell responses to AZD1222 COVID-19 vaccine. Notes on the study in general: Clonal diversity was possibly underestimated, and the donors were mostly white British, with more females. After the peak T cell response, and only then, were repertoires sampled.

CDR3 length: 14 residues. Germline V gives CDR1 SGDLS, CDR2 YYNGEE. V shed 3 bases and J 4 bases; nucleotides not matched to a gene: 6. This sequence joins TRBV9 and TRBJ1-2; 7 bases are shared with TRBD1. The specimen comprised peripheral blood, sampled on day 0 of AZD1222 vaccination. The receptor was isolated from an adult in good health. The CDR3 DNA sequence: TGTGCCAGCAGCGGTAGCTGGGACAGCTATGGCTACACCTTC. This gives the protein CASSGSWDSYGYTF.